This T cell receptor beta chain was profiled in a study of cytomegalovirus exposure and HLA in healthy donors. General study findings and limits: Rates of TCR association differed by HLA locus in a later analysis, with DRB1 highest and HLA-C lowest. Despite most TCR sequences being rare, some public TCRs occurred in many donors.

Germline CDR1 is DFQATT and CDR2 is SNEGSKA (reference sequence). The CDR3 consists of 11 residues. The ends were cut back, 4 bases at V and 6 bases at J, with 6 bases in the middle. When sampled, the donors appeared nominally healthy, though they likely had unrecorded immune exposures. The PCR made use of 60 Vbeta and 13 Jbeta primers. As handled by the study authors: As a later analysis found, there were 78 million or so unique TCR beta chains, of which around 10 million were shared. The repertoire was sequenced with immunoSEQ multiplex PCR; TCRdb's copy has only in-frame clones and lacks some. From that table come the V and J calls and clone size; the DNA was used to work out D and trimming. The data show 150,000 to 200,000 clones, roughly 73% seen once. Note on this clone: Its antigen is unknown.

The specimen was PBMCs. This sequence originates from a young man in good health and CMV-seropositive. The V call is TRBV20-1, the J call TRBJ2-2; D is undetermined. The CDR3 bases are TGCAGTGCTACGGTGCCCGGGGAGCTGTTTTTT. Amino acids: CSATVPGELFF.